This T cell receptor (beta chain) was captured by sequencing in a study of cytomegalovirus exposure and HLA in healthy donors. CDR1 SGHDT and CDR2 YYEEEE come from the germline V gene. The CDR3 consists of 12 residues. The V and J ends lost 4 bases and 2 bases respectively, with 7 bases between them. PCR was performed using 60 Vbeta and 13 Jbeta primers. This table comes from immunoSEQ multiplex PCR, and its TCRdb copy is limited to in-frame clones, with some not included. The sample contains more than 80,000 clones, under 85% of which appear only once. This chain connects TRBV5-6 to TRBJ2-7, with TRBD2 as a possible D gene (5 bases). The specimen was PBMCs. The clonotype was recovered from a female donor in good health and CMV-seropositive. CDR3: CASSGLTYEQYF. Written as DNA, the CDR3 is TGTGCCAGCAGCGGACTGACCTACGAGCAGTACTTC.